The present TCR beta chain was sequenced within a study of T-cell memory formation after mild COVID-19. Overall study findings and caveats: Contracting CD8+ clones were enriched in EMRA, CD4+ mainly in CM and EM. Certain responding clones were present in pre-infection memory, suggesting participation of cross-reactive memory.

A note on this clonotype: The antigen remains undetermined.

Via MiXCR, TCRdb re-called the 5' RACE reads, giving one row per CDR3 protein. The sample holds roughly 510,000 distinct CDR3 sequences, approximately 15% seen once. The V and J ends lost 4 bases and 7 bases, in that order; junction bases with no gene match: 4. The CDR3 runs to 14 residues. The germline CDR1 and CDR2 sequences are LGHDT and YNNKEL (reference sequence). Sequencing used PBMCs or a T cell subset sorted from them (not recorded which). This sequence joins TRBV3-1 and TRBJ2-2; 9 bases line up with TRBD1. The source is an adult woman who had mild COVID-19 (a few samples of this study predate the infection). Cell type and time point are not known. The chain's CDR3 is CASSRTGGGGELFF. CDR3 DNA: TGTGCCAGCAGCCGTACAGGGGGCGGCGGGGAGCTGTTTTTT.